The clone carrying this T cell receptor beta chain was counted ten times or more. Its antigen is not known. The data were taken from a study of glioma-infiltrating T cells. Broader study findings: Only very few CDR3 sequences appeared in both tissue and blood. Non-neoplastic patients had below-expected tissue-blood divergence, while all gliomas exceeded expectation.

Using RNA template, CDR3s of TCR alpha and beta were amplified with iRepertoire arm-PCR. One-step reverse transcription and amplification started from about 100-400 ng of tissue mRNA or PBMC total RNA. A single record per CDR3 protein comes from TCRdb applying MiXCR to the multiplex PCR reads. Among approximately 40,000 distinct CDR3 sequences listed, approximately 20% were seen once. CDR3 size: 13 residues. V lost 2 bases to trimming and J lost 7 bases, with 14 bases between them. Germline assignment: CDR1 DFQATT and CDR2 SNEGSKA (reference sequence). Sequencing was done on a sample of glioma tissue, nonneoplastic brain tissue, or PBMCs (not recorded which). The chain couples TRBV20-1 to TRBJ1-2; D might be TRBD1 (6 bases). This clonotype was sampled from a human donor with low-grade glioma or glioblastoma, undergoing nonglioma brain surgery, or in good health (not recorded which). CDR3 nucleotides: TGCAGTGCTAGATCCGGGGGCGGGTTTGGCTACACCTTC. Its protein is CSARSGGGFGYTF.